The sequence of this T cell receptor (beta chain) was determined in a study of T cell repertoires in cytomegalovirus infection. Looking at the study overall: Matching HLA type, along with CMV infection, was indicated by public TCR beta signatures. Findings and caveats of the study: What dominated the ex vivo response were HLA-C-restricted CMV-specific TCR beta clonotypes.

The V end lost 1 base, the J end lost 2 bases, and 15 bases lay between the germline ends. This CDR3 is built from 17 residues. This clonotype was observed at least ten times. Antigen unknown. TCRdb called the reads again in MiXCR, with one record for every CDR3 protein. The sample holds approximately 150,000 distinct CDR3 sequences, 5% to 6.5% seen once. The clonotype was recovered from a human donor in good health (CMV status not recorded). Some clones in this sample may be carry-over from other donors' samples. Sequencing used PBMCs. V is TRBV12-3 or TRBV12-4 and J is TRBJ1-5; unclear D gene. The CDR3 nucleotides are TGTGCCAGCAGTTTAGGGGCAGGAATTGGGGGCAATCAGCCCCAGCATTTT. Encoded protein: CASSLGAGIGGNQPQHF.